This T cell receptor (beta chain) was found in a study of tumor-infiltrating lymphocytes in oesophageal squamous cell carcinoma. MiXCR was run by TCRdb on the PCR reads, yielding one entry per CDR3 protein. The sample yields roughly 20,000 distinct CDR3 sequences, about 42% seen once. The length of the CDR3 is 16 residues. The V gene's germline CDR1 is SGHTA and CDR2 FQGTGA. V gene TRBV7-3 combines with J gene TRBJ2-1, with 11 bases that match TRBD1. Gene TRBJ2-5 matches the end of the DNA better, so the J call may be wrong. The TCR originated in a female donor with esophageal squamous cell carcinoma. Sequenced material: normal esophageal tissue next to the tumor. This CDR3 reads CASSLGGQGAGETQYF. CDR3 nucleotide sequence: TGTGCCAGCAGCTTAGGAGGACAGGGGGCCGGAGAGACCCAGTACTTC.